Listed below are T cell receptor beta chains from one sample, sequenced in a study of response to subunit inactivated influenza vaccine. In TCRdb, the RT-PCR reads were re-called with MiXCR into one record per CDR3 protein. This repertoire shows around 750,000 distinct CDR3 sequences, around 20% found once; its top ten account for 10% to 13%. The sample in question was PBMCs from blood, obtained approximately 5 days after vaccination. These receptors all stem from a man aged 50-59 years who received an inactivated influenza vaccine. Each CDR3 is given without its conserved first and last residue.

>TRBV20-1|TRBJ2-7
SARENEQY
>TRBV19|TRBJ2-1
ASSPRLPVGDNEQF
>TRBV11-2|TRBJ1-3
ASSLGMRANSGNTIY
>TRBV4-1|TRBJ1-4
ASSQDRRVGEKLF
>TRBV20-1|TRBJ2-3
SANHRLAGADTQY
>TRBV4-1|TRBJ2-3
ASSQVHTDTQY
>TRBV19|TRBJ2-2
ASSILAGTRGSGELF
>TRBV4-1|TRBJ2-5
ASSRGRLQETQY
>TRBV5-1|TRBJ2-3
ASSPGSSGDTQY
>TRBV3-1|TRBJ2-1
ASSPRGLADYNEQF
>TRBV20-1|TRBJ2-2
SARDGGRGASGELF
>TRBV18|TRBJ2-2
ASSLTRDRSTGELF
>TRBV30|TRBJ2-4
AWSVRGTNIQY
>TRBV29-1|TRBJ1-1
SAGRGKGTEAF
>TRBV29-1|TRBJ2-3
SVDRGTDTQY
>TRBV2|TRBJ2-1
ASSLSGRASSYNEQF
>TRBV6-5|TRBJ2-5
ASSRGGKTQY
>TRBV15|TRBJ2-5
ATSRRDRVQETQY
>TRBV3-1|TRBJ2-1
ASSRDSSTRHEQF
>TRBV7-8|TRBJ2-1
ASSLNGEQF
>TRBV29-1|TRBJ2-7
SVEDGLTYEQY
>TRBV2|TRBJ2-5
ASTGQGAETQY
>TRBV5-6|TRBJ1-1
ASSLGRTNTEAF
>TRBV7-9|TRBJ2-2
ASSFRLAGTGELF
>TRBV5-1|TRBJ2-3
ASSFSPTTGSNTDTQY
>TRBV20-1|TRBJ1-4
SAREVTNEKLF
>TRBV5-1|TRBJ2-3
ASSLGVRGTDTQY
>TRBV6-5|TRBJ2-1
ASSHPGTSGHNEQF
>TRBV28|TRBJ2-7
ASSRQPIYEQY
>TRBV29-1|TRBJ2-5
SAFAGEQQETQY
>TRBV29-1|TRBJ2-1
SVAIAGRYNEQF
>TRBV4-1|TRBJ2-1
ASSQDRGGYNEQF
>TRBV5-1|TRBJ2-3
ASSPDVSDTQY
>TRBV9|TRBJ1-5
ASSVATWRPRSPQH
>TRBV12-3/TRBV12-4|TRBJ2-5
ASRYRDSQETQY
>TRBV28|TRBJ1-4
ASSSLAGVGATNEKLF
>TRBV29-1|TRBJ1-1
SVTSSDRGNTEAF
>TRBV6-2/TRBV6-3|TRBJ1-5
ASSYGTGVGQPQH
>TRBV20-1|TRBJ2-7
SATHLLGEQY
>TRBV12-3/TRBV12-4|TRBJ2-7
ASSLTGSGTRDLSSYEQY
>TRBV9|TRBJ2-1
ASSIAPRAGGRDEQF
>TRBV12-3/TRBV12-4|TRBJ1-1
ASRSRTGRATEAF
>TRBV14|TRBJ2-7
ASSPTWSSYEQY
>TRBV6-5|TRBJ2-2
ASSYGQFRTGELF
>TRBV28|TRBJ2-7
ASSFYGTIAYEQY
>TRBV28|TRBJ2-1
ASRSASGTYNEQF
>TRBV7-8|TRBJ2-7
ASRISPTEPYEQY
>TRBV7-7|TRBJ2-3
ASSSTGRDTQY
>TRBV28|TRBJ2-1
ASSLWGGRDNEQF
>TRBV20-1|TRBJ2-7
SASADRRGARY
>TRBV27|TRBJ2-1
ASSRLAGALKNEQF
>TRBV15|TRBJ2-2
ATSRVAGLNTGELF
>TRBV9|TRBJ2-7
ASSVQGETYEQY
>TRBV5-1|TRBJ1-4
ASSLTSRNEKLF
>TRBV10-3|TRBJ1-2
AISEATGFYGYT